A single sample is the source of the 23 T cell receptor beta chains below, sequenced in a study of T-cell reconstitution after alpha-beta-depleted transplantation in children. Construction of the TCRbeta library involved unique molecular identifiers. MiXCR, applied by TCRdb to the PCR reads, yields one record per CDR3 protein. The data contain about 230,000 distinct CDR3 sequences, about 9.6% of them seen just once; the ten biggest clones take up roughly 5.1%. The starting material was PBMCs from the stem cell graft donor, obtained from the stem cell graft. These receptors were collected from a human donor who donated a stem cell graft to a child with SCID.

This clonotype was found many times. The CDR3 is CASSLEPGGESTEAFF. CDR3 DNA sequence: TGCGCCAGCAGCTTGGAGCCCGGGGGGGAGAGCACTGAAGCTTTCTTT. V gene TRBV5-1 combines with J gene TRBJ1-1; perhaps TRBD1 as D (5 bases). The CDR3 runs to 16 residues. From germline, CDR1 is SGHRS and CDR2 YFSETQ. With 0 bases removed from V and 4 bases from J, the gap between germline ends came to 16 bases.

There are a few counts of this clonotype. The V call is TRBV27, the J call TRBJ1-5; D call uncertain. Trimming took 6 bases from V and 0 from J, leaving 6 bases between them. The CDR3 is made up of 13 amino acids. Germline V lookup: CDR1 MNHEY, CDR2 SMNVEV (reference sequence). CDR3 amino acids: CASSYHSNQPQHF. CDR3 sequence (DNA): TGTGCCAGCAGCTACCATAGCAATCAGCCCCAGCATTTT.

This clonotype occurred many times. The chain recombines TRBV5-1 with TRBJ2-1; D is uncertain. CDR1 and CDR2 from the germline V gene are SGHRS and YFSETQ. This CDR3 region has 16 residues. The V and J ends lost 1 base and 0 bases respectively, with 11 bases between them. The CDR3 nucleotides read TGCGCCAGCAGCTTGCAAGCGATGAGCTCCTACAATGAGCAGTTCTTC. Its translation is CASSLQAMSSYNEQFF.

This clonotype came up many times. The chain recombines TRBV25-1 with TRBJ1-2, with a weak D call TRBD1 (5 bases). The V gene's germline CDR1 is MGHDK and CDR2 SYGVNS. V gave up 4 bases and J gave up 3 bases, with 15 bases separating them. CDR3 size: 15 residues. The CDR3 spells CASSAPGTGDYGYTF. In DNA, the CDR3 is TGTGCCAGCAGTGCTCCCGGGACGGGGGACTATGGCTACACCTTC.

This clonotype was seen many times. The rearrangement uses TRBV5-6 and TRBJ2-7; possible D gene TRBD1, 5 bases. This CDR3 contains 13 residues. Germline V gene sequence: CDR1 SGHDT, CDR2 YYEEEE. Trimming pared 0 bases from V and 5 bases from J, leaving 9 bases between. The CDR3 DNA follows: TGTGCCAGCAGCTTGGGCAGGGCCAACGAGCAGTACTTC. Translation: CASSLGRANEQYF.

This clonotype has ten or more counts. V gene TRBV12-3 or TRBV12-4 combines with J gene TRBJ2-5, with TRBD1 identical over 8 bases. This CDR3 has 17 amino acids. V was clipped by 1 base and J by 3 bases; unmatched bases: 10. The CDR3 here is CASSLGPGQGGEETQYF. Written as DNA, the CDR3 is TGTGCCAGCAGTTTAGGCCCCGGACAGGGAGGCGAAGAGACCCAGTACTTC.

This clonotype was seen at least ten times. The rearrangement uses TRBV5-1 and TRBJ1-3; D remains unclear. V was cut by 3 bases and J by 2 bases, with 9 bases left in between. The CDR3 totals 14 residues. In germline, CDR1 is SGHRS, CDR2 YFSETQ. CDR3: CASSSGPTGNTIYF. The CDR3 DNA reads as TGCGCCAGCAGCTCGGGCCCCACTGGAAACACCATATATTTT.

This clonotype has ten or more counts. The V gene is TRBV7-8, the J gene TRBJ1-6, with 8 bases that match TRBD1. The junction had 4 bases not matched to a gene; V was cut back by 3 bases and J by 0 bases. Per germline, CDR1 SGHVS and CDR2 FQNEAQ. The CDR3 is 17 amino acids. CDR3 DNA sequence: TGTGCCAGCAGCTTGGGACAGGCCTCCTCCTATAATTCACCCCTCCACTTT. Its protein product is CASSLGQASSYNSPLHF.

At least ten counts were recorded for this clonotype. The genes are TRBV5-1 and TRBJ2-3; D tentatively reads TRBD1 or TRBD2 (5 bases each). Germline loops: CDR1 SGHRS, CDR2 YFSETQ. V shed 7 bases and J shed 0 bases, with 12 bases lying between them. The length of the CDR3 is 14 residues. The CDR3 loop reads CASRRDPSTDTQYF. CDR3 bases: TGCGCCAGCCGAAGGGACCCGAGCACAGATACGCAGTATTTT.

This clonotype showed up many times. The rearrangement links TRBV2 to TRBJ2-7; TRBD1 aligns across 7 bases. Germline CDR1 reads SNHLY; CDR2 reads FYNNEI. The J segment lost 0 bases and the V segment lost 2 bases, leaving 1 base of the junction unmatched. CDR3 length: 14 residues. CDR3 sequence (DNA): TGTGCCAGCAGTGAAACAGGGGTCTCCTACGAGCAGTACTTC. Translation gives CASSETGVSYEQYF.

This clonotype was counted at least ten times. The rearrangement links TRBV6-5 to TRBJ1-4, with D unclear. The CDR3 loop spans 14 amino acids. The germline CDR1 and CDR2 sequences are MNHEY and SVGAGI. With 4 bases removed from V and 15 bases from J, the gap between germline ends came to 21 bases. Here the CDR3 reads CASSSDGPPGLVFF. DNA of the CDR3: TGTGCCAGCAGTTCCGACGGACCCCCGGGTTTAGTGTTTTTT.

This clonotype showed up many times. The chain employs TRBV4-2 and TRBJ2-5, with 12 bases matching TRBD2. V lost 2 bases to trimming and J lost 1 base; unmatched junction nucleotides: 2. The germline gives CDR1 LGHNA, CDR2 YNFKEQ. The CDR3 consists of 16 residues. CDR3 sequence: CASSQWTSGVQETQYF. The CDR3 bases are TGTGCCAGCAGCCAATGGACTAGCGGGGTCCAAGAGACCCAGTACTTC.

In this sample, this clonotype turned up many times. J is TRBJ2-3 and V is TRBV7-9; a weak D match, TRBD2 (5 bases). Between the trimmed V and J ends, which lost 6 bases and 9 bases, there was a span of 13 bases. This CDR3 contains 12 residues. Germline V lookup: CDR1 SEHNR, CDR2 FQNEAQ (reference sequence). DNA for the CDR3: TGTGCCAGCAGTGGGAGCAAGGGAACGCAGTATTTT. It translates to CASSGSKGTQYF.

The genes are TRBV5-5 and TRBJ1-2, with TRBD1 as a possible D gene (5 bases). This CDR3 comprises 14 residues. V lost 4 bases and J 1 base, leaving 11 bases between the germline ends. Per the germline V gene, CDR1 is SGHKS and CDR2 is YYEKEE (reference sequence). Written as DNA, the CDR3 is TGTGCCAGCAGCCCCCGGACATTTAACTATGGCTACACCTTC. This translates into CASSPRTFNYGYTF.

This clonotype was observed at least ten times. The genes are TRBV7-9 and TRBJ2-7; TRBD1 or TRBD2 may be the D gene (5 bases each). The V gene's germline CDR1 is SEHNR and CDR2 FQNEAQ (reference sequence). The CDR3 contains 15 residues. V dropped 5 bases and J dropped 1 base, with 15 bases sitting between them. Here the CDR3 DNA reads TGTGCCAGCAGCCCATTAGAGGGGAGATCCTACGAGCAGTACTTC. Its translation is CASSPLEGRSYEQYF.

This clonotype was seen ten or more times. V usage is TRBV5-1 and J usage is TRBJ1-1; no clear D gene. V shed 0 bases and J shed 0 bases, with 12 bases lying between them. The germline gives CDR1 SGHRS, CDR2 YFSETQ. This CDR3 comprises 16 residues. This CDR3 reads CASSLAPVTVNTEAFF. For the CDR3, the DNA is TGCGCCAGCAGCTTGGCCCCTGTGACTGTGAACACTGAAGCTTTCTTT.

The gene calls are TRBV4-2 and TRBJ2-2; maybe TRBD1 (5 bases). Germline CDR1 and CDR2: LGHNA and YNFKEQ. The CDR3 runs 13 residues. V lost 8 bases to trimming and J lost 7 bases, with 14 bases between them. This CDR3 reads CASGPQGGGELFF. For the CDR3, the DNA is TGTGCCAGCGGCCCCCAGGGCGGCGGGGAGCTGTTTTTT.

There are many counts of this clonotype. The chain couples TRBV20-1 to TRBJ2-7; possibly TRBD1 for D (6 bases). The germline V and J ends were trimmed by 4 bases and 5 bases, with 21 bases remaining between them. The CDR3 covers 15 residues. Germline CDR1 reads DFQATT; CDR2 reads SNEGSKA (reference sequence). CDR3 sequence: CSATTSMTGSDEQYF. CDR3 sequence (DNA): TGCAGTGCTACAACTTCTATGACAGGTTCGGACGAGCAGTACTTC.

This clonotype occurred many times. V usage is TRBV5-1 and J usage is TRBJ2-6, with a possible D match to TRBD1 (6 bases). V was trimmed by 4 bases and J by 0 bases, leaving 11 bases between them. Germline V gene data show CDR1 as SGHRS and CDR2 as YFSETQ. The CDR3 loop spans 16 amino acids. The CDR3 region is CASSRDRSSGANVLTF. Written as DNA, the CDR3 is TGCGCCAGCAGCCGAGACAGGAGCTCTGGGGCCAACGTCCTGACTTTC.

Many counts were recorded for this clonotype. The chain has TRBV9 and TRBJ2-5; 7 nucleotides agree with TRBD2. This CDR3 is 16 amino acids long. J gave up 1 base and V 0 bases, and 6 bases lay outside the gene matches. Per the germline V gene, CDR1 is SGDLS and CDR2 is YYNGEE. CDR3 residues: CASSVGAGVLQETQYF. The CDR3 region has the DNA TGTGCCAGCAGCGTAGGGGCGGGGGTACTCCAAGAGACCCAGTACTTC. Looking up the rest from reference TRBV9 and TRBJ2-5 gives the full variable domain: DSGVTQTPKHLITATGQRVTLRCSPRSGDLSVYWYQQSLDQGLQFLIQYYNGEERAKGNILERFSAQQFPDLHSELNLSSLELGDSALYFCASSVGAGVLQETQYFGPGTRLLVL.

This clonotype came up many times. The rearrangement joins TRBV4-3 to TRBJ1-1; D gene unclear. Germline V lookup: CDR1 LGHNA, CDR2 YSLEER. This CDR3 has 14 residues. With 4 bases removed from V and 0 bases from J, the gap between germline ends came to 9 bases. In nucleotides, the CDR3 is TGCGCCAGCAGCCGGAGCAGGTTGAACACTGAAGCTTTCTTT. Translation gives CASSRSRLNTEAFF.

Many counts were recorded for this clonotype. This chain uses TRBV24-1 with TRBJ2-3; the D is unclear. CDR1 KGHDR and CDR2 SFDVKD come from the germline V gene. The CDR3 has 15 residues. The V end was cut by 2 bases, the J end by 1 base, with 9 bases between. The CDR3 protein is CATSDSSEGTDTQYF. In nucleotides, the CDR3 is TGTGCCACCAGTGATTCGTCTGAGGGCACAGATACGCAGTATTTT.

This clonotype was seen many times. The V call is TRBV18, the J call TRBJ1-2; no clear D. Germline CDR1 KGHSH, CDR2 LQKENI. V lost 0 bases to trimming and J lost 3 bases, with 8 bases between them. This CDR3 spans 14 amino acids. CDR3 sequence reads: CASSPPGEHYGYTF. The CDR3 DNA follows: TGTGCCAGCTCACCACCCGGCGAACACTATGGCTACACCTTC.